This T cell receptor (beta chain) appears in the sequencing data of a study of CD8 T cells in Susac syndrome. The V gene's germline CDR1 is GTSNPN and CDR2 SVGIG (reference sequence). The CDR3 runs 13 residues. V was cut by 0 bases and J by 4 bases, with 9 bases left in between. Random hexamers primed reverse transcription of about 0.5 to 1 ug RNA. TCRdb processed the immunoSEQ multiplex PCR reads anew with MiXCR; each CDR3 protein has one entry. The profile shows 150,000 to 180,000 distinct CDR3 sequences, approximately 94% of them singletons. The specimen sequenced was CD8+ T cells from PBMCs. The rearrangement uses TRBV30 and TRBJ1-1; D is ambiguous. The TCR was taken from a human donor with multiple sclerosis. The CDR3 sequence: CAWSVAGATEAFF. CDR3 nucleotides: TGTGCCTGGAGTGTAGCGGGAGCCACTGAAGCTTTCTTT.